These T cell receptor beta chains were read from a single sample in a study. MiXCR, run by TCRdb on the RT-PCR reads, gives a single entry per CDR3 protein. In the table there are 650,000 to 800,000 distinct CDR3 sequences, 11% to 15% of which are singletons. Specimen: memory CD4+ T cells from blood. These TCRs come from a female donor in good health, serving as a healthy control. Both conserved end residues are trimmed from each CDR3. Each record gives: V gene, J gene, CDR3 protein.

TRBV20-1,TRBJ2-3,SARDPRTGTDTQY
TRBV5-1,TRBJ1-1,ASSFEGKGTEAF
TRBV20-1,TRBJ2-3,SALWSDTQY
TRBV7-3,TRBJ2-5,ASSLYGVTETQY
TRBV20-1,TRBJ2-7,SAIDRGAYEQY
TRBV30,TRBJ2-2,AWSVQSLATGELF
TRBV3-1,TRBJ2-3,ASSQDSGSGRTDTQY
TRBV6-6,TRBJ2-1,ASSYGGEHNEQF
TRBV6-1,TRBJ1-1,ASSTRGTGNTEAF
TRBV20-1,TRBJ1-1,SASFFQGASEAF
TRBV28,TRBJ1-5,ASSSGRVNQPQH
TRBV7-9,TRBJ2-1,ASSPAVLGRGKNEQF
TRBV3-1,TRBJ2-7,ASSQTSGKSYEQY
TRBV20-1,TRBJ2-7,SAGRDHKTYEQY
TRBV20-1,TRBJ2-5,SARDYQTQY
TRBV19,TRBJ2-3,ASSISVTTDTQY
TRBV28,TRBJ2-5,ASSSPPLPSKGYGEETQY
TRBV6-1,TRBJ1-1,ASNRDSHTEAF
TRBV18,TRBJ1-1,ASSPLQGVAEAF
TRBV7-2,TRBJ2-5,ASSLIRVSGIAQETQY
TRBV18,TRBJ2-7,ASSLDRAVNEQY
TRBV10-3,TRBJ2-5,ARTRGETQETQY
TRBV28,TRBJ1-1,ASNPQGLLNTEAF
TRBV7-2,TRBJ1-4,ASSFEGRSEGKLF
TRBV5-1,TRBJ2-3,ASSLGTVTDTQY
TRBV20-1,TRBJ2-7,SANNGGSYEQY
TRBV6-6,TRBJ2-7,ASSKLSGLAHEQY
TRBV4-1,TRBJ2-7,ASSHGQVRSYEQY
TRBV7-2,TRBJ2-5,ASSPPRGTVETQY
TRBV24-1,TRBJ2-1,ATSDPRTSGRAGEQF
TRBV11-2,TRBJ2-3,ASSRDTTNTQY
TRBV29-1,TRBJ1-3,SARGDSGNTIY
TRBV5-6,TRBJ2-1,ASSLQGYEQF
TRBV20-1,TRBJ2-3,SARDRLGGTQY
TRBV5-1,TRBJ2-2,ASSLGFGASFGELF
TRBV30,TRBJ2-1,AWSYGGNEQF
TRBV24-1,TRBJ2-1,ASGRQGANEQF
TRBV28,TRBJ2-6,ALAAGSGANVLT
TRBV2,TRBJ2-1,ASRGTSGSMGEQF
TRBV6-1,TRBJ2-5,ASSEGGTSKETQY